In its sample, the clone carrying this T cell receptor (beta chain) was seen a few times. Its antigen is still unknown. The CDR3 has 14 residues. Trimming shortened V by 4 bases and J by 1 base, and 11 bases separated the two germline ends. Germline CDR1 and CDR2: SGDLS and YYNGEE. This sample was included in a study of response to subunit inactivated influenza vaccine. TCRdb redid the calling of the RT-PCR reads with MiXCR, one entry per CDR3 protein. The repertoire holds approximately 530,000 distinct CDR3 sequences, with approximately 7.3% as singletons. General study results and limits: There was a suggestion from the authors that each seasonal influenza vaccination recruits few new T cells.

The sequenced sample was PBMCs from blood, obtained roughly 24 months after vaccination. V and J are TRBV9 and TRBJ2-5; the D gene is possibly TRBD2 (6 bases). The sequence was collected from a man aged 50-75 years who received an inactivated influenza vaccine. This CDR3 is CASSFGTLQETQYF. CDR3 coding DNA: TGTGCCAGCAGCTTCGGGACTCTCCAAGAGACCCAGTACTTC.